This T cell receptor beta chain was obtained from a study of T cell responses to AZD1222 COVID-19 vaccine. Findings of the study overall: Two AZD1222 administrations were followed by greater Spike-specific TCR breadth and depth. The sample set comprised mostly white British donors with more females, and clonal diversity was possibly underestimated.

Concerning this clone: Its antigen is still unknown.

Second-dose intervals of approximately 4 or approximately 12 weeks were pooled. Generated by immunoSEQ multiplex PCR, the TCRdb table keeps only in-frame clones and is missing some. The sample lists roughly 150,000 clones, 90% occurring once. Germline V gene lookup returns CDR1 SNHLY and CDR2 FYNNEI. CDR3 size: 16 residues. Losses at the gene ends were 0 bases for V and 5 bases for J; bases not matched to a gene: 6. This chain joins TRBV2 and TRBJ1-4; the match to TRBD1 covers 7 bases. The sequenced sample was peripheral blood, obtained 28 days after the second AZD1222 dose. This clonotype was sampled from an adult who received the AZD1222 COVID-19 vaccine. CDR3 amino acids: CASSEARGGLNEKLFF. The CDR3 DNA follows: TGTGCCAGCAGTGAAGCGCGAGGGGGCCTCAATGAAAAACTGTTTTTT.